The source of this TCR beta chain is a study of blood T cell repertoires in COVID-19. Clones were read by immunoSEQ multiplex PCR, and TCRdb kept only the in-frame ones, dropping some. The data contain about 270,000 clones, approximately 91% of them singletons. CDR1 is ENHRY and CDR2 is SYGVKD in the germline V gene. This CDR3 contains 18 residues. V lost 0 bases, J lost 3 bases, and 10 bases stayed unmatched. The study drew participants aged about 18 to 89 years from some 25 US areas. The clonotype originates from a woman between 35 and 50 years old with acute COVID-19. The chain has TRBV10-3 and TRBJ1-1, with 10 bases lining up with TRBD1. Sequencing input: PBMCs or T cells enriched from blood (not recorded which). Written as DNA, the CDR3 is TGTGCCATCAGTGAGTCGGAAAGAGACAGGGGGCGATACACTGAAGCTTTCTTT. Translation: CAISESERDRGRYTEAFF.